The 11 T cell receptor beta chains below were found in one sample sequenced in a study of control samples from healthy donors and cancer patients (dated by TCRdb to 2020 to 2021). The method was the immunoSEQ multiplex PCR assay. Not all clones reach the TCRdb copy of this immuneACCESS table, which keeps in-frame sequences only. Checked studies attribute under half of the gap to unresolved V genes and leave the rest unexplained. The sample table shows under 100,000 clones, and roughly 93% are seen once. Clones ranked in the top ten supply over 1.3% of the sample. Sequences were obtained from blood. The source is a woman aged 30 to 39 in good health.

The chain employs TRBV7-9 and TRBJ1-4; a weak D match, TRBD1 (6 bases). The ends were cut back, 1 base at V and 7 bases at J, with 13 bases in the middle. The germline CDR1 and CDR2 sequences are SEHNR and FQNEAQ (reference sequence). The CDR3 has 15 residues. This CDR3 reads CASSLEGRGGEKLFF. The CDR3 DNA follows: TGTGCCAGCAGCTTAGAGGGCAGGGGAGGTGAAAAACTGTTTTTT.

This clone was counted once. The chain couples TRBV3-1 (or the pseudogene TRBV3-2) to TRBJ1-1, with D unclear. CDR1 LGHDT and CDR2 YNNKEL come from the germline V gene (reference sequence). CDR3 size: 12 residues. Trimming removed 3 bases from V and 6 bases from J, with 8 bases in between. DNA for the CDR3: TGTGCCAGCAGCCAGGGGATGTCTGAAGCTTTCTTT. This gives the protein CASSQGMSEAFF.

The chain links TRBV9 to TRBJ1-3; TRBD1 aligns across 7 bases. Germline CDR1 and CDR2: SGDLS and YYNGEE. V lost 4 bases to trimming and J lost 0 bases; unmatched junction nucleotides: 4. The CDR3 length is 15 residues. The CDR3 protein is CASSWGQSSGNTIYF. CDR3 DNA: TGTGCCAGCAGCTGGGGACAGTCCTCTGGAAACACCATATATTTT.

The chain employs TRBV11-2 and TRBJ1-1, with TRBD1 as a possible D gene (6 bases). Germline lookup yields CDR1 SGHAT and CDR2 FQNNGV. Trimming stripped 5 bases from V and 6 bases from J, with 19 bases between. The CDR3 runs to 15 residues. The CDR3 DNA sequence: TGTGCCAGCAGCCCCCGGGAGGGGGGGATCCCTGAAGCTTTCTTT. It yields the protein CASSPREGGIPEAFF. Filled out from reference TRBV11-2 and TRBJ1-1, the complete variable domain reads EAGVAQSPRYKIIEKRQSVAFWCNPISGHATLYWYQQILGQGPKLLIQFQNNGVVDDSQLPKDRFSAERLKGVDSTLKIQPAKLEDSAVYLCASSPREGGIPEAFFGQGTRLTVV.

V and J are TRBV4-1 and TRBJ2-2; D is unresolved. The CDR3 length is 15 residues. The V gene's germline CDR1 is MGHRA and CDR2 YSYEKL. V was pared by 4 bases and J by 0 bases, with 9 bases between. The CDR3 DNA reads as TGCGCCAGCAGCCTAAGGACCACGAACACCGGGGAGCTGTTTTTT. It is translated as CASSLRTTNTGELFF.

A single count supports this clone. This sequence joins TRBV27 and TRBJ2-5; D uncertain. CDR3 length: 12 amino acids. The germline V gene encodes CDR1 MNHEY and CDR2 SMNVEV (reference sequence). The ends were cut back, 2 bases at V and 5 bases at J, with 6 bases in the middle. CDR3 nucleotides: TGTGCCAGCAGTTTAGATAGGGAGACCCAGTACTTC. It codes for CASSLDRETQYF.

The rearrangement links TRBV27 to TRBJ1-1; 10 bases align to TRBD1. Germline values: CDR1 MNHEY, CDR2 SMNVEV (reference sequence). The CDR3 is made up of 12 amino acids. J gave up 11 bases and V 5 bases, and 5 bases lay outside the gene matches. The CDR3 is CASSRDRGRAFF. In DNA, the CDR3 is TGTGCCAGCAGTCGAGACAGGGGGCGGGCTTTCTTT.

Here the CDR3 reads CATSNRGYYGYTF. Written as DNA, the CDR3 is TGTGCCACCAGCAACCGAGGTTACTATGGCTACACCTTC. The chain is built from TRBV15 and TRBJ1-2; D is unclear. V lost 4 bases and J lost 3, with 9 bases in between. CDR3 size: 13 residues. In germline, CDR1 is LNHNV, CDR2 YYDKDF (reference sequence).

This clone was seen a handful of times. The chain couples TRBV7-9 to TRBJ1-3, with 10 bases aligning to TRBD1. The CDR3 is made up of 15 amino acids. Looked up from germline, CDR1 is SEHNR and CDR2 is FQNEAQ (reference sequence). Trimming cost V 5 bases and J 6 bases; bases outside gene matches: 7. The CDR3 region is CASSTQTGGQNTIYF. The CDR3 DNA sequence: TGTGCCAGCAGCACCCAGACAGGGGGCCAAAACACCATATATTTT.

This chain connects TRBV28 to TRBJ2-3; 11 bases fit TRBD1. Germline V CDR1 and CDR2: MDHEN, SYDVKM. The CDR3 is 15 residues long. Germline trimming cut 6 bases from V and 4 bases from J; bases unmatched to any gene: 6. The chain's CDR3 is CASRTRDRGADTQYF. DNA of the CDR3: TGTGCCAGCAGGACCCGGGACAGGGGGGCAGATACGCAGTATTTT.

This sequence joins TRBV25-1 and TRBJ2-7, with no clear D. V shed 3 bases and J shed 4 bases, with 19 bases lying between them. The CDR3 loop spans 16 amino acids. Germline values: CDR1 MGHDK, CDR2 SYGVNS. The CDR3 region is CASSDYIRGDTYEQYF. CDR3 in DNA: TGTGCCAGCAGTGATTATATTCGAGGCGACACTTACGAGCAGTACTTC.